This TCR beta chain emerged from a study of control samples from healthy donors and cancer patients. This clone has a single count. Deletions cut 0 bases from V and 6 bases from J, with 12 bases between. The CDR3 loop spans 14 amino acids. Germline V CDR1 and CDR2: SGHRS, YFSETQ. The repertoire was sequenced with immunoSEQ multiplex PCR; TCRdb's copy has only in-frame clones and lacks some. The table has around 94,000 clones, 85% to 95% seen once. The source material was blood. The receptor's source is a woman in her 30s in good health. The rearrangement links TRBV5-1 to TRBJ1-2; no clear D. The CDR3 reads CASSLAGLTHGYTF. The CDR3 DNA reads TGCGCCAGCAGCTTGGCCGGGTTAACTCATGGCTACACCTTC.